This record concerns one TCR beta chain sequence. Its cognate antigen is unknown. The CDR3 is 13 residues long. Germline lookup yields CDR1 GTSNPN and CDR2 SVGIG (reference sequence). Trimming left V 1 base short and J 9 bases short, with 10 bases between. The sample belongs to a study of graft-versus-host responses after intestinal transplantation. Across the study: Tacrolimus plus steroids were given to all recipients for roughly 3 years, preceded by anti-thymocyte globulin induction. Findings and limits, study-wide: High graft-versus-host to host-versus-graft clonal ratios were seen in allografts of patients with graft-donor T cell macrochimerism. Early HvG declines after transplant were associated with peak circulating GvH clone levels.

Only in-frame clones appear in the TCRdb table, and some are missing; sequencing was by immunoSEQ multiplex PCR. The sample comprises about 45,000 clones, around nine tenths of which are singletons, and 3.5% to 5% rests with the top ten. The sample in question was PBMCs, obtained 524 days after transplant. J is TRBJ1-6 and V is TRBV30, with D maybe TRBD1 (5 bases). The source is a human patient who received an intestinal transplant, so some T cells may come from the graft donor. The CDR3 coding sequence is TGTGCCTGGAGTGATACAGGAATTTCACCCCTCCACTTT. Its protein product is CAWSDTGISPLHF.